The T cell receptor beta chain under discussion was sequenced for a study of T cells in Graves' hyperthyroidism and ophthalmopathy. Findings and limits, study-wide: Researchers found most expanded thyroid clonotypes above 0.001 in blood as well.

V was clipped by 4 bases and J by 2 bases; unmatched bases: 4. In germline, CDR1 is SQVTM, CDR2 ANQGSEA. CDR3 size: 13 residues. Worth noting for this clonotype: Its antigen remains unidentified.

The investigators amplified TCR beta CDR3 regions from RNA transcripts. HTBI primers were the set used in a first-round RT-PCR of the TCR CDR3. TCRdb processed the multiplex PCR reads anew with MiXCR; each CDR3 protein has one entry. The data hold 650,000 to 750,000 distinct CDR3 sequences, with 12% to 15% observed a single time. Each diagnosis drew on symptoms, thyroxine, TRAb, thyroid ultrasound and orbital computed tomography findings. The gene calls are TRBV29-1 and TRBJ2-7; the match to TRBD2 covers 8 bases. Specimen: blood. This receptor was taken from a woman between 18 and 29 years old with Graves' hyperthyroidism. The CDR3 region has the DNA TGCAGCGTTGCGGGGGGGCCTACCTACGAGCAGTACTTC. Protein product: CSVAGGPTYEQYF.